The 18 T cell receptor beta chains listed next were all sequenced from one sample in a study of T cell clusters in autoimmune cytopenias. One tube held mixed TRB-A and TRB-B primer pools for touch-down PCR. With the multiplex PCR reads reprocessed, TCRdb shows one record per CDR3 protein and no DNA. The sample data list some 6,700 distinct CDR3 sequences. TRB amplification used roughly 250 ng of peripheral blood genomic DNA. These data were likewise used in another study, on T cell repertoires in aging, cancer and after chemotherapy.

The specimen sequenced was peripheral blood. All receptors derive from a human donor in good health.

The chain links TRBV5-8 to TRBJ1-2; TCRdb outputs TRBD1, but without DNA this stays unchecked. The germline V gene encodes CDR1 SGHTS and CDR2 YDEGEE. The CDR3 runs to 17 residues. The CDR3 spells CASSLGDGTGVAYGYTF.

The V gene is TRBV4-3, the J gene TRBJ1-5; the D call of TRBD1 rests on TCRdb alone, since no DNA is present to check it. The CDR3 contains 14 residues. Germline lookup yields CDR1 LGHNA and CDR2 YSLEER. The CDR3 loop reads CASSQAQGAQPQHF.

The V call is TRBV30, the J call TRBJ2-5; TCRdb gives TRBD2 as the D gene, but with no DNA this cannot be confirmed. The germline V gene encodes CDR1 GTSNPN and CDR2 SVGIG (reference sequence). The CDR3 is made up of 16 amino acids. The CDR3 sequence is CAWSALTSGGGETQYF.

By frequency, this clonotype is medium-sized. The chain couples TRBV5-5 to TRBJ2-7; TCRdb outputs TRBD1, but without DNA this stays unchecked. The CDR3 contains 14 residues. Germline V gene sequence: CDR1 SGHKS, CDR2 YYEKEE (reference sequence). The CDR3 loop reads CASSLETGDYEQYF.

The chain links TRBV6-5 to TRBJ1-1. Germline V gene sequence: CDR1 MNHEY, CDR2 SVGAGI. The CDR3 extends over 12 amino acids. CDR3 loop: CASSYSGGEAFF.

This clonotype is classed as medium-sized (0.01 to 0.1%) by frequency. The V call is TRBV24-1, the J call TRBJ2-5. The CDR3 runs 13 residues. CDR1 and CDR2 from the germline V gene are KGHDR and SFDVKD. CDR3 region: CATSDKPRETQYF.

The rearrangement uses TRBV6-5 and TRBJ2-5; TCRdb calls TRBD1, which cannot be checked without DNA. CDR3 length equals 13 residues. The germline gives CDR1 MNHEY, CDR2 SVGAGI. The CDR3 sequence: CASSYDRAGTQYF.

The V call is TRBV27, the J call TRBJ2-2; TCRdb's D call, TRBD2, is unchecked because there is no DNA. Germline loops: CDR1 MNHEY, CDR2 SMNVEV (reference sequence). This CDR3 has 17 amino acids. CDR3 residues: CASSPGTSGENTGELFF.

The genes are TRBV4-2 and TRBJ1-6; without DNA, the TCRdb call of TRBD1 cannot be checked. Per the germline V gene, CDR1 is LGHNA and CDR2 is YNFKEQ. The CDR3 length is 15 residues. CDR3 in amino acids: CASSVNRGQNSPLHF.

Frequency places this clonotype as medium-sized. V is TRBV19 and J is TRBJ1-5. The CDR3 extends over 15 amino acids. The germline V gene encodes CDR1 LNHDA and CDR2 SQIVND (reference sequence). CDR3: CASSMGSYSNQPQHF.

By frequency, this clonotype is medium-sized. This chain joins TRBV5-4 and TRBJ2-3. This CDR3 is 13 amino acids long. Germline CDR1 SGHNT, CDR2 YYREEE (reference sequence). CDR3 sequence: CASSLGGTDTQYF.

V gene TRBV4-2 combines with J gene TRBJ2-7; TCRdb's D gene call, TRBD1, goes unchecked for lack of DNA. Germline V CDR1 and CDR2: LGHNA, YNFKEQ. The CDR3 is 13 residues long. CDR3 region: CASSQVPGHEQYF.

This chain uses TRBV29-1 with TRBJ2-1; absent DNA, TCRdb's TRBD2 call cannot be checked. This CDR3 is 15 amino acids long. CDR1 is SQVTM and CDR2 is ANQGSEA in the germline V gene. The CDR3 loop is CSVGGGTSGRNEQFF.

This chain links TRBV12-3 or TRBV12-4 with TRBJ1-5; TCRdb's assignment of TRBD1 cannot be checked, as there is no DNA. The CDR3 has 14 amino acids. This CDR3 is CASSAGPNNQPQHF.

This CDR3 reads CASSLVVGVATDTQYF. The genes are TRBV7-2 and TRBJ2-3; TCRdb outputs TRBD2, but without DNA this stays unchecked. Germline V lookup: CDR1 SGHTA, CDR2 FQGNSA. The CDR3 is 16 residues long.

The chain joins TRBV7-9 to TRBJ1-3; TCRdb designates TRBD1, a call that cannot be tested without DNA. Germline V gene sequence: CDR1 SEHNR, CDR2 FQNEAQ (reference sequence). CDR3 length equals 15 residues. CDR3 loop: CASTIRWDKGNTIYF.

The genes are TRBV11-2 and TRBJ1-4. The CDR3 runs to 14 residues. Germline CDR1 reads SGHAT; CDR2 reads FQNNGV. The CDR3: CASSLGGNNEKLFF.

The chain is built from TRBV11-2 and TRBJ2-4. The CDR3 length is 16 residues. The V gene's germline CDR1 is SGHAT and CDR2 FQNNGV. The CDR3 is CASSPEPGVAKNIQYF. The full variable domain, its missing parts supplied by reference TRBV11-2 and TRBJ2-4, is EAGVAQSPRYKIIEKRQSVAFWCNPISGHATLYWYQQILGQGPKLLIQFQNNGVVDDSQLPKDRFSAERLKGVDSTLKIQPAKLEDSAVYLCASSPEPGVAKNIQYFGAGTRLSVL.